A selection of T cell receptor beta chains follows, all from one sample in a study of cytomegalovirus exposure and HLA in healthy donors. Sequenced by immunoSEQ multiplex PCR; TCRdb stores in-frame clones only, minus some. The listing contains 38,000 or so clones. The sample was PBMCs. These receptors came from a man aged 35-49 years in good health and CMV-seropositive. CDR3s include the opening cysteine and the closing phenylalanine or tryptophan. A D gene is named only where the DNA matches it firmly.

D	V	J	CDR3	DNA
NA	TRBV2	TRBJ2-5	CASGGGIQETQYF	TGTGCCAGTGGAGGAGGGATCCAAGAGACCCAGTACTTC
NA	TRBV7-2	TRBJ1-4	CASSSGLSNEKLFF	TGTGCCAGCAGCTCAGGGTTGTCTAATGAAAAACTGTTTTTT
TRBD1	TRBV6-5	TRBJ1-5	CASSRDRDQPQHF	TGTGCCAGCAGCCGAGACAGGGACCAGCCCCAGCATTTT
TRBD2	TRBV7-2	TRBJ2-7	CASSLGGTSIVNEQYF	TGTGCCAGCAGCTTAGGGGGGACTAGCATAGTCAACGAGCAGTACTTC
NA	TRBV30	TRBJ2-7	CAWSLGNTYEQYF	TGTGCCTGGAGTCTCGGGAACACATACGAGCAGTACTTC
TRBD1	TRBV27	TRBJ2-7	CASSSQGAGSYEQYF	TGTGCCAGCAGTTCACAGGGGGCAGGCTCCTACGAGCAGTACTTC
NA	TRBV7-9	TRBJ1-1	CASSLVQGASTEAFF	TGTGCCAGCAGCTTGGTACAGGGAGCATCAACTGAAGCTTTCTTT
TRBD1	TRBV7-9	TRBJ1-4	CASTSGTGYEKLFF	TGTGCCAGCACATCCGGGACAGGGTATGAAAAACTGTTTTTT
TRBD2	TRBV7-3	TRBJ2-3	CASSLYLAGDTDTQYF	TGTGCCAGCAGCTTGTATCTAGCGGGGGACACAGATACGCAGTATTTT
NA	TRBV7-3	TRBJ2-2	CASSLGKTGRFTGELFF	TGTGCCAGCAGCTTAGGAAAAACAGGAAGATTTACCGGGGAGCTGTTTTTT
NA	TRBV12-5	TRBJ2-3	CASGLQGTDTQYF	TGTGCTAGTGGTTTGCAGGGGACAGATACGCAGTATTTT
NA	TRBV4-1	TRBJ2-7	CASSQDLVSYEQYF	TGCGCCAGCAGCCAAGATCTAGTTTCCTACGAGCAGTACTTC
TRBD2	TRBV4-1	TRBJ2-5	CASSQEGLAGETQYF	TGCGCCAGCAGCCAGGAAGGACTAGCGGGAGAGACCCAGTACTTC
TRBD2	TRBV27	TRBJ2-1	CASSPGGTPAYNEQFF	TGTGCCAGCAGTCCGGGGGGGACCCCCGCCTACAATGAGCAGTTCTTC
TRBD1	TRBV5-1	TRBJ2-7	CASRGQGATSAYEQYF	TGCGCCAGCCGGGGACAGGGGGCGACTAGCGCCTACGAGCAGTACTTC
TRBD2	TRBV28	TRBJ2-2	CASSVLAGADTGELFF	TGTGCCAGCAGCGTTCTAGCGGGAGCGGACACCGGGGAGCTGTTTTTT
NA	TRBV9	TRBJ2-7	CASSGSYGGDRYEQYF	TGTGCCAGCAGCGGATCATATGGAGGGGACCGCTACGAGCAGTACTTC
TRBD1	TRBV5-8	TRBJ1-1	CASSLGTGHTEAFF	TGTGCCAGCAGCTTGGGGACAGGACACACTGAAGCTTTCTTT
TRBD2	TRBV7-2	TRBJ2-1	CASSFREDYNEQFF	TGTGCCAGCAGCTTTCGGGAGGACTACAATGAGCAGTTCTTC
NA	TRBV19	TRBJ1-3	CASSIDRGRNTIYF	TGTGCCAGTAGTATAGACAGGGGCCGAAACACCATATATTTT
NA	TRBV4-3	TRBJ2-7	CASSQDHQSYEQYF	TGCGCCAGCAGCCAAGATCATCAGTCCTACGAGCAGTACTTC
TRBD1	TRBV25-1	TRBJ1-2	CASSASGTGRINYGYTF	TGTGCCAGCAGTGCCTCCGGGACAGGGAGAATTAACTATGGCTACACCTTC
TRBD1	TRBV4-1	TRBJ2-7	CASSQDSWGQGTSYEQYF	TGCGCCAGCAGCCAAGATTCATGGGGACAGGGGACTTCCTACGAGCAGTACTTC
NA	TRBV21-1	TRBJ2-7	CASISPDGWDRGRVRAYEQYF	TGTGCCAGCATCAGTCCTGACGGCTGGGACAGGGGGCGGGTTCGGGCCTACGAGCAGTACTTC
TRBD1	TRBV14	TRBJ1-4	CASSSSRQGRLFF	TGTGCCAGCAGCTCAAGTAGACAGGGTCGACTGTTTTTT
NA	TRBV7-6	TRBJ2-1	CASSPGGGTYNEQFF	TGTGCCAGCAGCCCGGGGGGCGGGACTTACAATGAGCAGTTCTTC
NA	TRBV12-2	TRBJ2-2	CASLHLRLAGVGTGELFF	TGTGCAAGTCTCCACCTCCGACTAGCGGGAGTAGGAACCGGGGAGCTGTTTTTT
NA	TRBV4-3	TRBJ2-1	CASSQDSSTYNEQFF	TGCGCCAGCAGCCAAGATTCCTCCACTTACAATGAGCAGTTCTTC
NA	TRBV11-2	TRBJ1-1	CASSFSQGIAEAFF	TGTGCCAGCAGCTTCTCCCAGGGAATCGCTGAAGCTTTCTTT
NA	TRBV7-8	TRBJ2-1	CASSQTGFGEQFF	TGTGCCAGCAGCCAGACAGGCTTCGGGGAGCAGTTCTTC
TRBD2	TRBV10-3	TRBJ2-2	CAIRSRLLAGTNTGELFF	TGTGCCATCAGAAGTCGCTTACTAGCGGGAACTAACACCGGGGAGCTGTTTTTT
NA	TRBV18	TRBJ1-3	CASSPEVSGNTIYF	TGTGCCAGCTCACCGGAGGTTTCTGGAAACACCATATATTTT
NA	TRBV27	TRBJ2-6	CASSLSGSGANVLTF	TGTGCCAGCAGTTTATCCGGCTCTGGGGCCAACGTCCTGACTTTC